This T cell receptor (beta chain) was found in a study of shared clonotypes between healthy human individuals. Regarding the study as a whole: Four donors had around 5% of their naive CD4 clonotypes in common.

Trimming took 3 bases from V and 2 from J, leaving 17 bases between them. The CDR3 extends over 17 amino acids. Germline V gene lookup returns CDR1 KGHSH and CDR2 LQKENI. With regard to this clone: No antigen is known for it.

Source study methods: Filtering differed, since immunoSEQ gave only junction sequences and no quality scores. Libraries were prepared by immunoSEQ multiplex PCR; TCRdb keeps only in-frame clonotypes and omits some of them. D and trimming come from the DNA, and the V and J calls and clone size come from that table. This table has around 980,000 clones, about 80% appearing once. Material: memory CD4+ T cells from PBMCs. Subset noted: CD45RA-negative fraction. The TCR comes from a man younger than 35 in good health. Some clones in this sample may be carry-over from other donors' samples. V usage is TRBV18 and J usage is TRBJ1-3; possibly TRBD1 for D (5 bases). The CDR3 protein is CASSPVTLQGAGNTIYF. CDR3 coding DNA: TGTGCCAGCTCACCGGTCACCCTGCAGGGTGCTGGAAACACCATATATTTT.